This TCR beta chain is drawn from a study of control samples from healthy donors and cancer patients. Sequencing was performed with immunoSEQ multiplex PCR; in TCRdb, only in-frame clones are kept and a portion is missing. The data hold 65,000 to 100,000 clones, with approximately 89% observed a single time. This TCR derives from a man aged 45-60 years in good health. The sequenced sample consisted of blood.

This CDR3 is CASSDRSSQHF. The CDR3 nucleotides are TGTGCCAGTAGTGACCGATCGTCCCAGCATTTT. The chain combines TRBV19 with TRBJ1-5; D ambiguous. Germline-derived CDR1 and CDR2 are LNHDA and SQIVND (reference sequence). Trimming stripped 5 bases from V and 11 bases from J, with 10 bases between. The CDR3 extends over 11 amino acids. The whole variable domain, remainder taken from reference TRBV19 and TRBJ1-5, is DGGITQSPKYLFRKEGQNVTLSCEQNLNHDAMYWYRQDPGQGLRLIYYSQIVNDFQKGDIAEGYSVSREKKESFPLTVTSAQKNPTAFYLCASSDRSSQHFGDGTRLSIL.